This TCR beta chain comes out of a study of blood T cell repertoires in COVID-19 (dated by TCRdb to 2020 to 2022). Regarding the study in general: The collaborator samples originated in the United States, Italy and Spain and spanned the acute and convalescent phases of COVID-19. Nearly every sample came with metadata listing a de-identified subject ID, COVID-19 status, age in years and sex. The repertoires were made available in a free public database intended to serve as a resource for research on the immune response to SARS-CoV-2. The material from the prospective study consisted of cDNA or gDNA derived from T cells, B-cell-depleted T cells, or PBMCs. Where available, HLA class I and class II types were obtained from metadata supplied by the sample provider rather than from assay-based typing. The samples were drawn from the first 160 participants of the ongoing ImmuneRACE study and from 1,254 subjects provided by 6 global collaborators. Subjects who had been exposed to COVID-19, were actively infected with it, or had recovered from it provided the deeply sampled blood TCRbeta repertoires that made up the dataset.

This clone was counted only a few times. No cognate antigen has been identified for it. The record has no base qualities; no much larger clone is one base away. General study outcomes and caveats: How much clinical and demographic metadata was included differed by source and by participant, and the metadata was provided uncurated.

The immunoSEQ Assay, a bias-controlled multiplex PCR, was used to amplify TCRbeta CDR3 regions from genomic DNA. For the original study's pipeline: The number of nucleated cells in each sample was estimated by amplification of reference gene primers within the assay. To quantify the absolute abundance of each unique TCRbeta CDR3 rearrangement, sequence reads were collapsed and filtered. Productive Simpson clonality was computed per sample as the square root of Simpson's diversity index over productive rearrangements. TCRdb's version of the immuneACCESS table is confined to in-frame rearrangements and falls short of the full clone set. An unresolved V gene accounts for under half of the shortfall where checked; the remainder is of unknown origin. D and trimming were read from the DNA, whereas the V and J calls and clone size are those reported in that table. This sample lists some 530,000 clones; 75% to 90% were detected once. The top ten clonotypes cover approximately 8.3% of the sample.

In the prospective study, participants were roughly 18 to 89 years old, resided in about two dozen geographic areas of the United States, and were enrolled through a virtual design. To assign participants to cohorts, the prospective study relied on clinical history that participants themselves reported in a screening survey and a study questionnaire. ImmuneRACE Cohort 3 recovered participants were defined by two consecutive negative NP/OP PCR tests, healthcare professional clearance, or symptom resolution. In the prospective study, whole blood, serum and a nasopharyngeal or oropharyngeal swab were collected from each participant by mobile phlebotomists. Prospective study participants could optionally give additional blood draws and questionnaires over a roughly two-month period. Prospective study blood samples were shipped either frozen or at room temperature before DNA extraction. The CDR3 sequence holds 14 residues, the cysteine and phenylalanine included. The entry retains the CDR3 DNA only, 42 bases that are in frame from base 1. The germline V gene (reference sequence) gives CDR1 as LNHDA and CDR2 as SQIVND. V and J lose 2 bases and 5 bases, and a span of 10 bases separates them.

Sequences were obtained from PBMCs or T cells enriched from blood (not recorded which). The rearrangement joined TRBV19 to TRBJ1-5; confidence is insufficient to name the D gene. This TCR was sampled from a woman in her fifties or sixties who had recovered from COVID-19. CDR3 protein: CASSIRQEDQPQHF. The DNA sequence follows: TGTGCCAGTAGTATAAGGCAGGAGGATCAGCCCCAGCATTTT.